The 23 T cell receptor beta chains below all came from one sample that was sequenced in a study of sequential checkpoint blockade in melanoma. The treatment was: randomized to nivolumab then ipilimumab (arm A) or the reverse (arm B). Data came from immunoSEQ multiplex PCR; TCRdb stores just in-frame clones and leaves some out. Among some 30,000 clones listed, about 88% were seen once. This specimen was CD8+ T cells sorted from blood (inferred from file names), taken from a patient given nivolumab and ipilimumab in sequence. The receptors come from a human donor with melanoma.

In its sample, this clone was seen a few times. V usage is TRBV4-3 and J usage is TRBJ1-2, with D unclear. This CDR3 contains 17 residues. CDR1 LGHNA and CDR2 YSLEER come from the germline V gene. The V gene lost 2 bases and the J gene lost 7 bases, with 23 bases spanning the gap. The CDR3 DNA follows: TGCGCCAGCAGCCAATCCGTGGCCGGGATCCCTCCCTCTGGCTACACCTTC. Its translation is CASSQSVAGIPPSGYTF.

V usage is TRBV13 and J usage is TRBJ2-7; 8 nucleotides line up with TRBD1. Looked up from germline, CDR1 is PRHDT and CDR2 is FYEKMQ (reference sequence). CDR3 length equals 15 residues. J gave up 3 bases and V 4 bases, and 8 bases lay outside the gene matches. DNA for the CDR3: TGTGCCAGCAGCTCAAAGGGACAGGCTAACTACGAGCAGTACTTC. This encodes CASSSKGQANYEQYF.

This clone turned up a few times. CDR3 loop: CASSMLDSSRKLFF. DNA of the CDR3: TGTGCCAGTAGTATGCTGGACAGTTCGAGAAAACTGTTTTTT. The rearrangement links TRBV19 to TRBJ1-4; tentatively, D is TRBD1 (6 bases). The germline gives CDR1 LNHDA, CDR2 SQIVND (reference sequence). The V gene lost 3 bases and the J gene lost 10 bases, with 15 bases spanning the gap. CDR3 size: 14 residues.

The chain links TRBV7-2 to TRBJ2-3; 8 bases agree with TRBD1. The CDR3 is made up of 16 amino acids. CDR1 SGHTA and CDR2 FQGNSA come from the germline V gene. The V gene end was trimmed by 3 bases and the J gene end by 2 bases; junction bases not matched to a gene: 7. This CDR3 reads CASSLTGTGYTDTQYF. In DNA form, the CDR3 reads TGTGCCAGCAGCTTGACCGGGACAGGTTACACAGATACGCAGTATTTT. Full variable domain (missing parts from reference TRBV7-2 and TRBJ2-3): GAGVSQSPSNKVTEKGKDVELRCDPISGHTALYWYRQSLGQGLEFLIYFQGNSAPDKSGLPSDRFSAERTGGSVSTLTIQRTQQEDSAVYLCASSLTGTGYTDTQYFGPGTRLTVL.

This chain uses TRBV18 with TRBJ2-7; TRBD1 is a possible D gene (6 bases). Trimming shortened V by 4 bases and J by 2 bases, and 12 bases separated the two germline ends. The CDR3 runs to 14 residues. The germline V gene encodes CDR1 KGHSH and CDR2 LQKENI. The DNA of the CDR3 is TGTGCCAGCTCACACCCCGGACAGACCTACGAGCAGTACTTC. Protein: CASSHPGQTYEQYF.

This clone was counted once. This chain links TRBV7-8 with TRBJ2-3; TRBD2 aligns across 9 bases. Looked up from germline, CDR1 is SGHVS and CDR2 is FQNEAQ. The CDR3 has 17 amino acids. V shed 3 bases and J 2 bases; nucleotides not matched to a gene: 9. The DNA for the CDR3 is TGTGCCAGCAGCTTTTTAGCGGGAGAGGGAAACACAGATACGCAGTATTTT. This sequence encodes CASSFLAGEGNTDTQYF.

The chain is built from TRBV30 and TRBJ2-1; possible D gene TRBD1, 5 bases. This CDR3 region has 13 residues. CDR1 and CDR2 from the germline V gene are GTSNPN and SVGIG (reference sequence). V gave up 3 bases and J gave up 4 bases, with 10 bases separating them. CDR3 in amino acids: CAWRLTDYNEQFF. The CDR3 region has the DNA TGTGCCTGGAGGCTGACAGATTACAATGAGCAGTTCTTC.

V and J are TRBV28 and TRBJ1-5, with TRBD1 identical over 9 bases. Trimming took 3 bases from V and 4 from J; bases not matched to a gene: 4. This CDR3 contains 15 residues. The germline gives CDR1 MDHEN, CDR2 SYDVKM. The CDR3 nucleotides are TGTGCCAGCAGTTTGACAGGGGGGCTTAATCAGCCCCAGCATTTT. This encodes CASSLTGGLNQPQHF.

This rearrangement joins TRBV7-6 to TRBJ1-2, with 7 bases matching TRBD1. This CDR3 contains 15 residues. The junction had 10 bases not matched to a gene; V was cut back by 5 bases and J by 4 bases. CDR1 is SGHVS and CDR2 is FNYEAQ in the germline V gene. CDR3 bases: TGTGCCAGCAGCCCCACTCAGGGGGTTGGCTATGGCTACACCTTC. Translated, it gives CASSPTQGVGYGYTF.

The chain employs TRBV7-9 and TRBJ1-5; weak D call: TRBD1 (6 bases). Trimming left V 5 bases short and J 3 bases short, with 11 bases between. Germline V gene data show CDR1 as SEHNR and CDR2 as FQNEAQ (reference sequence). There are 14 residues in the CDR3. The CDR3 region is CASSEGQLNQPQHF. The CDR3 DNA reads as TGTGCCAGCAGCGAAGGACAGCTCAATCAGCCCCAGCATTTT.

This clone showed up just a few times. The CDR3 region has the DNA TGTGCCAGCAGCCCCCGGACAGGGGAGACCTCTGGAAACACCATATATTTT. This codes for CASSPRTGETSGNTIYF. The J gene is TRBJ1-3, the V gene TRBV7-9, with TRBD1 identical over 9 bases. Germline CDR1 reads SEHNR; CDR2 reads FQNEAQ (reference sequence). This CDR3 is built from 17 residues. With V trimmed by 5 bases and J by 0 bases, 8 bases remained unmatched. The full variable domain, with the rest looked up from reference TRBV7-9 and TRBJ1-3, is DTGVSQNPRHKITKRGQNVTFRCDPISEHNRLYWYRQTLGQGPEFLTYFQNEAQLEKSRLLSDRFSAERPKGSFSTLEIQRTEQGDSAMYLCASSPRTGETSGNTIYFGEGSWLTVV.

V is TRBV19 and J is TRBJ2-3, with 8 bases matching TRBD2. This CDR3 contains 13 residues. Unmatched junction bases numbered 4, after V lost 9 bases and J lost 2 bases. Germline CDR1 LNHDA, CDR2 SQIVND (reference sequence). The CDR3 spells CASSGGDTDTQYF. The CDR3 nucleotides read TGTGCCAGCTCCGGGGGGGACACAGATACGCAGTATTTT. Looking up the rest from reference TRBV19 and TRBJ2-3 gives the full variable domain: DGGITQSPKYLFRKEGQNVTLSCEQNLNHDAMYWYRQDPGQGLRLIYYSQIVNDFQKGDIAEGYSVSREKKESFPLTVTSAQKNPTAFYLCASSGGDTDTQYFGPGTRLTVL.

V usage is TRBV6-5 and J usage is TRBJ2-7; 7 bases agree with TRBD1. The CDR3 contains 15 residues. V trimming: 2 bases; J trimming: 7 bases; junction bases outside the gene matches: 11. The germline gives CDR1 MNHEY, CDR2 SVGAGI. CDR3 sequence (DNA): TGTGCCAGCAGTTACGCCTATCAGGGGGATGAGGAGCAGTACGTC. Its translation: CASSYAYQGDEEQYV.

This chain joins TRBV15 and TRBJ1-3; possible D gene TRBD1, 5 bases. The germline V gene encodes CDR1 LNHNV and CDR2 YYDKDF (reference sequence). V was cut by 5 bases and J by 2 bases, with 13 bases left in between. The length of the CDR3 is 15 residues. CDR3: CATSQAGGAGNTIYF. Written as DNA, the CDR3 is TGTGCCACCAGCCAAGCGGGGGGGGCTGGAAACACCATATATTTT.

The chain couples TRBV28 to TRBJ2-7; 10 nucleotides line up with TRBD2. The V gene end was trimmed by 6 bases and the J gene end by 6 bases; junction bases not matched to a gene: 8. Per the germline V gene, CDR1 is MDHEN and CDR2 is SYDVKM. The CDR3 is 14 amino acids. This chain's CDR3 is CASSVLAGVAEQYF. The CDR3 DNA reads TGTGCCAGCAGCGTCCTAGCGGGAGTCGCCGAGCAGTACTTC.

This chain uses TRBV19 with TRBJ2-2; D is possibly TRBD2 (6 bases). Germline V gene lookup returns CDR1 LNHDA and CDR2 SQIVND (reference sequence). CDR3 length equals 14 residues. V lost 7 bases, J lost 6 bases, and 15 bases lay in between. CDR3 nucleotides: TGTGCCAGTAACGGACCGGGAGTTCCCGGGGAGCTGTTTTTT. Translation: CASNGPGVPGELFF.

J is TRBJ1-2 and V is TRBV2; D possibly corresponds to TRBD1 (6 bases). V was pared by 2 bases and J by 3 bases, with 13 bases between. The CDR3 is 15 residues long. Looked up from germline, CDR1 is SNHLY and CDR2 is FYNNEI. As DNA, the CDR3 is TGTGCCAGCAGTGAACCCCGGGGGGCGGACTATGGCTACACCTTC. Translating it yields CASSEPRGADYGYTF.

This clone was seen only once. The sample has other DNA sequences that encode this CDR3 too. For the CDR3, the DNA is TGTGCCATCAGTGAGACAGGGACTAATGAAAAACTGTTTTTT. Its protein is CAISETGTNEKLFF. The chain recombines TRBV10-3 with TRBJ1-4; D perhaps matches TRBD1 (6 bases). The CDR3 has 14 amino acids. Germline V lookup: CDR1 ENHRY, CDR2 SYGVKD. V was shortened by 2 bases and J by 2 bases, with 6 bases between the two germline ends.

This clone appeared a single time. The rearrangement joins TRBV28 to TRBJ1-5; the D gene is possibly TRBD1 (5 bases). CDR1 is MDHEN, CDR2 SYDVKM, per germline. V shed 4 bases and J shed 5 bases, with 18 bases lying between them. The CDR3 covers 16 residues. The chain's CDR3 is CASSSLPGGWDQPQHF. As DNA, the CDR3 is TGTGCCAGCAGTTCCCTCCCGGGGGGTTGGGATCAGCCCCAGCATTTT.

The chain uses TRBV4-3 and TRBJ2-3; D unclear. The CDR3 covers 16 residues. V was cut by 4 bases and J by 0 bases, with 14 bases left in between. Per the germline V gene, CDR1 is LGHNA and CDR2 is YSLEER. The CDR3 sequence: CASSPTSAVSTDTQYF. CDR3 in DNA: TGCGCCAGCAGCCCAACTTCGGCGGTCAGCACAGATACGCAGTATTTT.

This chain joins TRBV19 and TRBJ2-5; possible D gene TRBD1, 6 bases. The CDR3 runs 13 residues. Trimming removed 7 bases at V and 2 bases at J, with 11 bases between. CDR1 and CDR2 (germline): LNHDA, SQIVND (reference sequence). The CDR3 loop reads CASTGGQQETQYF. The CDR3, as DNA: TGTGCCAGTACCGGCGGACAGCAAGAGACCCAGTACTTC.

This clone was recorded only once. The chain carries TRBV27 and TRBJ2-1; 9 nucleotides align to TRBD2. With V trimmed by 2 bases and J by 1 base, 3 bases remained unmatched. Germline V gives CDR1 MNHEY, CDR2 SMNVEV (reference sequence). This CDR3 is built from 16 residues. The CDR3 DNA follows: TGTGCCAGCAGTTTAGCTCTAGCGGGGTCCTACAATGAGCAGTTCTTC. It translates to CASSLALAGSYNEQFF.

This clone turned up a few times. This sequence joins TRBV7-9 and TRBJ1-1; possible D gene TRBD1, 5 bases. The CDR3 consists of 12 residues. Trimming removed 3 bases at V and 7 bases at J, with 9 bases between. CDR1 and CDR2 from the germline V gene are SEHNR and FQNEAQ (reference sequence). CDR3 nucleotide sequence: TGTGCCAGCAGCTTTGGGGGGTATGAAGCTTTCTTT. Residues: CASSFGGYEAFF.